This passage covers 18 T cell receptor beta chains from one sample sequenced in a study of blood T cell repertoires in COVID-19. The protocol was immunoSEQ multiplex PCR, while the TCRdb copy is restricted to in-frame clones and leaves out a portion. The data contain some 170,000 clones, 80% to 85% of them singletons. Sequenced material: peripheral blood. These receptors came from a woman of 80 years or more with active or convalescent COVID-19.

This clone was counted once. The V gene is TRBV7-2, the J gene TRBJ2-5; D is undetermined. V lost 3 bases and J 1 base, leaving 9 bases between the germline ends. From germline, CDR1 is SGHTA and CDR2 FQGNSA. The CDR3 length is 14 residues. The CDR3 nucleotides read TGTGCCAGCAGCTTTTCCGGTGCCCAAGAGACCCAGTACTTC. This gives the protein CASSFSGAQETQYF.

V is TRBV6-2 or TRBV6-3 and J is TRBJ1-6, with D hard to call. The V gene's germline CDR1 is MNHEY and CDR2 SVGEGT. The CDR3 loop spans 15 amino acids. The V end was cut by 3 bases, the J end by 5 bases, with 11 bases between. The CDR3 loop reads CASSYMEWNNSPLHF. As DNA, the CDR3 is TGTGCCAGCAGTTATATGGAGTGGAATAATTCACCCCTCCACTTT.

The V and J genes are TRBV27 and TRBJ2-7; a possible D gene is TRBD1 (6 bases). With 6 bases removed from V and 5 bases from J, the gap between germline ends came to 20 bases. CDR3 length: 15 amino acids. Germline CDR1 MNHEY, CDR2 SMNVEV (reference sequence). The CDR3 nucleotides read TGTGCCAGCAGCCCAGGGACAAAAAATAACGACGAGCAGTACTTC. Encoded protein: CASSPGTKNNDEQYF.

The V gene is TRBV13, the J gene TRBJ2-7, with 8 nucleotides matching TRBD1. The CDR3 is 14 amino acids. Looked up from germline, CDR1 is PRHDT and CDR2 is FYEKMQ (reference sequence). Trimming took 6 bases from V and 8 from J; bases not matched to a gene: 12. The CDR3 loop reads CASSSSGQGGKQYF. CDR3 coding DNA: TGTGCCAGCAGTTCCTCAGGACAGGGTGGTAAGCAGTACTTC.

The genes are TRBV19 and TRBJ1-1, with 8 bases matching TRBD1. Germline values: CDR1 LNHDA, CDR2 SQIVND (reference sequence). The CDR3 runs 15 residues. Germline trimming cut 6 bases from V and 11 bases from J; bases unmatched to any gene: 17. CDR3 DNA: TGTGCCAGTAGCTACGCAGGGGGCCCGGGGGATAAGGCTTTCTTT. Residues: CASSYAGGPGDKAFF.

The V call is TRBV2, the J call TRBJ2-4; D possibly corresponds to TRBD1 (6 bases). Trimming took 5 bases from V and 6 from J, leaving 14 bases between them. The CDR3 loop spans 14 amino acids. Looked up from germline, CDR1 is SNHLY and CDR2 is FYNNEI. CDR3: CASSSQGLGNIQYF. In nucleotides, the CDR3 is TGTGCCAGCAGTTCACAGGGTTTAGGAAACATTCAGTACTTC.

This clone was detected a few times. The chain recombines TRBV2 with TRBJ1-3; 7 bases align to TRBD1. Germline trimming cut 4 bases from V and 1 base from J; bases unmatched to any gene: 7. The germline V gene encodes CDR1 SNHLY and CDR2 FYNNEI. The CDR3 covers 16 residues. The CDR3 reads CASSATGVASGNTIYF. CDR3 nucleotide sequence: TGTGCCAGCAGTGCTACAGGGGTTGCGTCTGGAAACACCATATATTTT.

This clone was seen once. The chain carries TRBV3-1 (or the pseudogene TRBV3-2) and TRBJ1-4; perhaps TRBD1 as D (5 bases). Germline CDR1 and CDR2: LGHDT and YNNKEL (reference sequence). Trimming removed 1 base at V and 3 bases at J, with 15 bases between. This CDR3 region has 17 residues. The CDR3 nucleotides read TGTGCCAGCAGCCAAGCGGGGGGGAAGGGATCTAATGAAAAACTGTTTTTT. Residues: CASSQAGGKGSNEKLFF.

The V gene is TRBV18, the J gene TRBJ1-1, with 11 bases lining up with TRBD1. In germline, CDR1 is KGHSH, CDR2 LQKENI. The V gene end was trimmed by 6 bases and the J gene end by 4 bases; junction bases not matched to a gene: 4. This CDR3 comprises 14 residues. The CDR3 region is CASSGDRGGTEAFF. The CDR3 DNA sequence: TGTGCCAGCTCGGGGGACAGGGGGGGCACTGAAGCTTTCTTT.

This clone has just a few counts. CDR3 residues: CASSVGVGGTQETQYF. For the CDR3, the DNA is TGTGCCAGCAGCGTAGGGGTGGGAGGGACTCAAGAGACCCAGTACTTC. The chain uses TRBV9 and TRBJ2-5; 7 nucleotides agree with TRBD2. The CDR3 sequence is 16 residues long. Unmatched junction bases numbered 7, after V lost 0 bases and J lost 2 bases. The germline CDR1 and CDR2 sequences are SGDLS and YYNGEE.

V is TRBV7-2 and J is TRBJ2-7; TRBD2 matches 8 bases. The CDR3 runs to 15 residues. The germline gives CDR1 SGHTA, CDR2 FQGNSA. V gave up 3 bases and J gave up 6 bases; unmatched junction bases: 10. CDR3 residues: CASSFAGSGGLEQYF. The CDR3 bases are TGTGCCAGCAGCTTTGCCGGGAGCGGGGGACTCGAGCAGTACTTC.

This clone appeared a single time. This chain joins TRBV18 and TRBJ1-2; no firm D call. The germline CDR1 and CDR2 sequences are KGHSH and LQKENI. The CDR3 totals 13 residues. Trimming cost V 3 bases and J 4 bases, with 9 bases left between them. Here the CDR3 DNA reads TGTGCCAGCTCACCCTCCAGTCCCTATGGCTACACCTTC. Translated: CASSPSSPYGYTF. Full variable domain (outside the CDR3, taken from reference TRBV18 and TRBJ1-2): NAGVMQNPRHLVRRRGQEARLRCSPMKGHSHVYWYRQLPEEGLKFMVYLQKENIIDESGMPKERFSAEFPKEGPSILRIQQVVRGDSAAYFCASSPSSPYGYTFGSGTRLTVV.

The CDR3 bases are TGCAGCGCTGGAACCGGGACAGGGGGCGAGCAGTACTTC. The encoded protein is CSAGTGTGGEQYF. This chain links TRBV29-1 with TRBJ2-7; 11 positions match TRBD1. The V and J ends lost 7 bases and 6 bases, in that order; junction bases with no gene match: 8. CDR1 is SQVTM and CDR2 is ANQGSEA in the germline V gene. The CDR3 contains 13 residues.

DNA for the CDR3: TGCGCCAGCAGCTTCGGTGAGGTTTACAATGAGCAGTTCTTC. As protein: CASSFGEVYNEQFF. V is TRBV5-1 and J is TRBJ2-1; D ambiguous. The CDR3 spans 14 residues. V was pared by 2 bases and J by 4 bases, with 10 bases between. The germline V gene encodes CDR1 SGHRS and CDR2 YFSETQ. Using reference TRBV5-1 and TRBJ2-1 for the parts outside the CDR3, the full variable domain is KAGVTQTPRYLIKTRGQQVTLSCSPISGHRSVSWYQQTPGQGLQFLFEYFSETQRNKGNFPGRFSGRQFSNSRSEMNVSTLELGDSALYLCASSFGEVYNEQFFGPGTRLTVL.

This clone has just a few counts. This chain links TRBV11-2 with TRBJ2-3; TRBD2 matches 12 bases. The CDR3 is 18 residues long. Germline CDR1 and CDR2: SGHAT and FQNNGV. J was trimmed by 1 base and V by 3 bases; bases with no gene match: 8. The CDR3 reads CASSFHRLAGVGTDTQYF. The CDR3 bases are TGTGCCAGCAGCTTCCATCGACTAGCGGGGGTGGGCACAGATACGCAGTATTTT.

The chain uses TRBV6-1 and TRBJ1-5, with D tentatively TRBD1 (5 bases). Germline CDR1 reads MNHNS; CDR2 reads SASEGT. This CDR3 is built from 13 residues. The ends were cut back, 3 bases at V and 5 bases at J, with 8 bases in the middle. CDR3 nucleotides: TGTGCCAGCAGTGATTTACAGGATCAGCCCCAGCATTTT. This encodes CASSDLQDQPQHF.

V and J are TRBV6-5 and TRBJ2-6, with TRBD1 matching over 8 bases. Trimming cost V 8 bases and J 4 bases; bases outside gene matches: 7. Germline V gene lookup returns CDR1 MNHEY and CDR2 SVGAGI. The CDR3 sequence is 15 residues long. The CDR3 bases are TGTGCCAGCGACCGGACAGGGACCGGGGCCAACGTCCTGACTTTC. Its protein is CASDRTGTGANVLTF.

V and J are TRBV5-1 and TRBJ2-3; TRBD1 might be the D (5 bases). This CDR3 is 16 amino acids long. CDR1 and CDR2 (germline): SGHRS, YFSETQ. V was shortened by 3 bases and J by 2 bases, with 16 bases between the two germline ends. CDR3 sequence (DNA): TGCGCCAGCAGCTCTCTGCGGCAGGGATCCACAGATACGCAGTATTTT. It yields the protein CASSSLRQGSTDTQYF. Full variable domain (rest looked up from reference TRBV5-1 and TRBJ2-3): KAGVTQTPRYLIKTRGQQVTLSCSPISGHRSVSWYQQTPGQGLQFLFEYFSETQRNKGNFPGRFSGRQFSNSRSEMNVSTLELGDSALYLCASSSLRQGSTDTQYFGPGTRLTVL.